These 8 T cell receptor beta chains were all obtained from the same sample, sequenced in a study of CD8+ T cells in alopecia areata. Following RNA extraction, reverse transcription yielded cDNA that acted as the sequencing template. The table came from immunoSEQ multiplex PCR; TCRdb's copy has only in-frame clones and leaves some out. This sample yields more than 90,000 clones, of which about two fifths are seen a single time; 3% to 3.5% belongs to the top ten. The sequenced sample consisted of CD4+ T cells sorted from blood. These receptors were obtained from a human donor with alopecia areata.

There are a few counts of this clone. This sequence joins TRBV19 and TRBJ1-1; D call uncertain. Germline loops: CDR1 LNHDA, CDR2 SQIVND (reference sequence). The CDR3 covers 16 residues. V was trimmed by 4 bases and J by 3 bases, leaving 18 bases between them. CDR3 DNA sequence: TGTGCCAGTAGTAATCATGGGGTCGCGCCTTACACTGAAGCTTTCTTT. It specifies CASSNHGVAPYTEAFF.

This clone was counted between two and nine times. The chain couples TRBV23-1 to TRBJ2-7, with a weak D call TRBD1 (6 bases). TRBV23-1 is known as an ORF, though its function is uncertain. The CDR3 runs to 14 residues. The V end was cut by 5 bases, the J end by 5 bases, with 16 bases between. The CDR3 reads CASSGGRRFDEQYF. Here the CDR3 DNA reads TGCGCCAGCAGTGGGGGCCGGAGGTTCGACGAGCAGTACTTC.

This chain joins TRBV6-6 and TRBJ1-5, with 7 bases identical to TRBD1. Germline V gives CDR1 MNHNY, CDR2 SVGAGI (reference sequence). The length of the CDR3 is 15 residues. Losses at the gene ends were 8 bases for V and 6 bases for J; bases not matched to a gene: 13. CDR3 in amino acids: CASALTGKESQPQHF. In nucleotides, the CDR3 is TGTGCCAGCGCGCTGACAGGGAAAGAGAGTCAGCCCCAGCATTTT.

This clone was detected only a few times. The chain uses TRBV29-1 and TRBJ2-7; D is perhaps TRBD2 (5 bases). From germline, CDR1 is SQVTM and CDR2 ANQGSEA. This CDR3 comprises 14 residues. Trimming removed 5 bases from V and 1 base from J, with 15 bases in between. In nucleotides, the CDR3 is TGCAGCGTTAGAGGGAGTTATGAGTCCTACGAGCAGTACTTC. Its translation: CSVRGSYESYEQYF.

Only a few counts were recorded for this clone. The rearrangement uses TRBV5-1 and TRBJ2-5, with TRBD1 matching 8 bases. V was pared by 2 bases and J by 4 bases, with 7 bases of the junction left unmatched. Germline CDR1 reads SGHRS; CDR2 reads YFSETQ. The CDR3 is 15 residues long. CDR3 protein: CASSFGQGWRETQYF. Written as DNA, the CDR3 is TGCGCCAGCAGCTTCGGACAGGGATGGAGAGAGACCCAGTACTTC.

A remark on this clone: Other DNA sequences in this specimen translate into the identical CDR3. This sequence joins TRBV20-1 and TRBJ1-2, with D unresolved. From germline, CDR1 is DFQATT and CDR2 SNEGSKA (reference sequence). Trimming shortened V by 1 base and J by 3 bases, and 3 bases separated the two germline ends. This CDR3 is built from 11 residues. CDR3 protein: CSARADYGYTF. The CDR3 nucleotides are TGCAGTGCTAGAGCCGACTATGGCTACACCTTC.

The chain links TRBV29-1 to TRBJ2-3; 7 nucleotides match TRBD1. The V and J ends lost 5 bases and 1 base, in that order; junction bases with no gene match: 9. The CDR3 is made up of 15 amino acids. Per the germline V gene, CDR1 is SQVTM and CDR2 is ANQGSEA. CDR3 in DNA: TGCAGCGTTTCGCGGGCCGGACAGGGCACAGATACGCAGTATTTT. It is translated as CSVSRAGQGTDTQYF.

The rearrangement links TRBV30 to TRBJ2-7, with D unclear. Germline CDR1 GTSNPN, CDR2 SVGIG (reference sequence). This CDR3 has 12 residues. Trimming removed 4 bases at V and 0 bases at J, with 7 bases between. The CDR3 region has the DNA TGTGCCTGGAATCCTGGCTCCTACGAGCAGTACTTC. It is translated as CAWNPGSYEQYF.